The TCR beta chain described here comes from a study of brain T cells in children with intractable seizures. General observations from the study: Pre-surgery blood may have been undersampled, hiding some clones.

The CDR3 loop spans 14 amino acids. Germline V gene lookup returns CDR1 MGHRA and CDR2 YSYEKL. V was clipped by 0 bases and J by 5 bases, with 10 bases between them. For this clone: What it binds is unknown.

TCRdb keeps only in-frame clones here, not all; method: immunoSEQ multiplex PCR. The data hold 50,000 to 75,000 clones, with approximately 95% observed a single time. The sequenced cases were selected for having the highest brain T cell transcript signatures. The TCR was taken from a boy younger than two with focal cortical dysplasia and intractable seizures. The sequencing used peripheral blood, collected at surgery. The chain carries TRBV4-1 and TRBJ1-2; D unresolved. CDR3 region: CASSQDPEYYGYTF. DNA for the CDR3: TGCGCCAGCAGCCAAGATCCAGAATATTATGGCTACACCTTC.